This entry is about one TCR beta chain. This sample is drawn from a study of blood T cell repertoires in COVID-19. In the study overall: The analysed material was cDNA or gDNA that came from T cells, B-cell-depleted T cells, or PBMCs.

Libraries were prepared by immunoSEQ multiplex PCR; TCRdb keeps only in-frame clonotypes and omits some of them. The sample lists over 65,000 clones, 75% to 85% occurring once. This CDR3 spans 12 amino acids. Germline V gene lookup returns CDR1 MNHNY and CDR2 SVGAGI (reference sequence). V lost 2 bases and J lost 8, with 4 bases in between. Patients of the Seattle cohort, enrolled during active infection, were followed longitudinally. Sequencing was done on a sample of peripheral blood. The chain is built from TRBV6-6 and TRBJ1-6; D remains unclear. The receptor was isolated from a man in his 60s with COVID-19, enrolled during active disease. This CDR3 reads CASSYGDSPLHF. In DNA form, the CDR3 reads TGTGCCAGCAGTTACGGAGATTCACCCCTCCACTTT.